This TCR beta chain was recovered during a study of shared clonotypes between healthy human individuals. General study results and limits: Sequencing depth was a factor that was expected to affect clonotype sharing among donors. Having only a few donors restricted how much genetic and exposure-history diversity was captured.

Each sample came from a Caucasian adult donor living in Nashville, Tennessee. Concerning this clone itself: Antigen unknown.

Libraries were prepared by immunoSEQ multiplex PCR; TCRdb keeps only in-frame clonotypes and omits some of them. Of over 700,000 clones in the sample, 72% were seen once. Germline values: CDR1 SGHRS, CDR2 YFSETQ. This CDR3 region has 14 residues. V dropped 4 bases and J dropped 6 bases, with 16 bases sitting between them. V usage is TRBV5-1 and J usage is TRBJ1-2; D may be TRBD1 (6 bases). Sequenced input: memory CD4+ T cells sorted from blood. Subset: CD45RA-negative fraction. The clonotype was recovered from a woman aged 30 to 39 in good health. CDR3 bases: TGCGCCAGCAGCCCGACCGGGGGCGCCGATGGCTACACCTTC. Its protein product is CASSPTGGADGYTF.